This record concerns one TCR beta chain sequence. This sample is part of a study of OX40 agonist ivuxolimab in advanced cancers. Study-level information: Averaging about 60 years in age, with a range of 23 to 79, the cohort was 80% to 90% male. The study reported partial responses in three patients: one hepatocellular carcinoma, two cutaneous melanoma.

The assay was immunoSEQ multiplex PCR, and TCRdb's table has in-frame clones only and misses some. The sample lists 77,000 or so clones; 92% were seen once. CDR3 length: 11 residues. V lost 8 bases to trimming and J lost 4 bases, with 6 bases between them. Germline V lookup: CDR1 SGHVS, CDR2 FNYEAQ. The TCR originated in an adult with an advanced solid tumor such as melanoma, head and neck, liver or kidney cancer. The sample here was CD4+ or CD8+ T cells sorted from blood, taken in a trial of the OX40 agonist ivuxolimab. This chain links TRBV7-6 with TRBJ2-1, with D tentatively TRBD2 (5 bases). The CDR3 loop is CASGGYNEQFF. The CDR3 DNA reads TGTGCCAGCGGAGGATACAATGAGCAGTTCTTC. Supplemented by reference TRBV7-6 and TRBJ2-1, the full variable domain reads GAGVSQSPRYKVTKRGQDVALRCDPISGHVSLYWYRQALGQGPEFLTYFNYEAQQDKSGLPNDRFSAERPEGSISTLTIQRTEQRDSAMYRCASGGYNEQFFGPGTRLTVL.